This T cell receptor beta chain was identified during a study of blood T cell repertoires in COVID-19. At the level of the study: Two consecutive negative NP/OP PCR tests, clearance, or resolved symptoms defined Cohort 3 recovery. COVID-19 samples from acute and convalescent phases originated in the United States, Italy and Spain. PBMCs, B-cell-depleted T cells, or T cells provided the cDNA or gDNA that made up the material.

Data came from immunoSEQ multiplex PCR; TCRdb stores just in-frame clones and leaves some out. Altogether about 140,000 clones are present, 84% being singletons, with the ten largest covering roughly 3.9%. Participant reports of clinical history set cohort assignment. The germline gives CDR1 LNHDA, CDR2 SQIVND (reference sequence). The CDR3 totals 13 residues. Germline trimming cut 4 bases from V and 8 bases from J; bases unmatched to any gene: 3. Material: PBMCs or T cells enriched from blood (not recorded which). This clonotype was sampled from a man aged 50 to 60 in a cohort exposed to, infected with or recovered from COVID-19 (not recorded which). The genes are TRBV19 and TRBJ1-4; 8 bases line up with TRBD1. For the CDR3, the DNA is TGTGCCAGTAGTACCAGGGGGCGGGAAAAACTGTTTTTT. Encoded protein: CASSTRGREKLFF.